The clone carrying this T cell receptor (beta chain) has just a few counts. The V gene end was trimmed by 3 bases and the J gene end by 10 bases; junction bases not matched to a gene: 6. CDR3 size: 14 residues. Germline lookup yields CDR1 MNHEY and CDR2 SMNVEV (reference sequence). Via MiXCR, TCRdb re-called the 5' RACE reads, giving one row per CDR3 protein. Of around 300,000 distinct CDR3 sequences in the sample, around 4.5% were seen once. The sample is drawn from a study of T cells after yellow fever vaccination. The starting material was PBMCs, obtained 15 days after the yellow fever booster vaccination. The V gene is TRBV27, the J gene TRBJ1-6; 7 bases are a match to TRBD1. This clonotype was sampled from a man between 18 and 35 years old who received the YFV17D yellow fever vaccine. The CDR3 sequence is CASSFNRGASPLHF. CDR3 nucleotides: TGTGCCAGCAGTTTCAACAGGGGAGCCTCACCCCTCCACTTT.